This T cell receptor (beta chain) was found in a study of Graves' ophthalmopathy and Graves' hyperthyroidism. From RNA, the CDR3 regions of TCR beta chains were amplified and sequenced. Scientists carried out first-round RT-PCR using HTBI primers and then a second-round multiplex PCR. Via MiXCR, TCRdb re-called the multiplex PCR reads, giving one row per CDR3 protein. The profile shows a few hundred thousand distinct CDR3 sequences, roughly 17% of them singletons. Notes on this clonotype: Its matching antigen is unknown.

Overall study findings and caveats: The blood repertoire also included most expanded thyroid clonotypes above 0.001 frequency.

Researchers classed hyperthyroidism as stable given no ophthalmopathy within 18 months of follow-up. Aged 18 to 65, the patients with hyperthyroidism had under 2 months' duration and were newly diagnosed. Physicians reached a diagnosis by relying on clinical symptoms, serum thyroxine, TRAb, thyroid ultrasound and orbital computed tomography. This CDR3 comprises 15 residues. Trimming took off 2 bases at V and 4 bases at J, with 15 bases between the two ends. Looked up from germline, CDR1 is MNHEY and CDR2 is SVGAGI. The TCR was taken from an adult woman with stable Graves' hyperthyroidism. Sequencing used peripheral blood. J is TRBJ2-7 and V is TRBV6-5; D could derive from TRBD1 or TRBD2 (6 bases each). The CDR3 loop reads CASSYSRGLRYEQYF. In DNA form, the CDR3 reads TGTGCCAGCAGTTACAGCAGGGGACTTCGATACGAGCAGTACTTC.